This TCR beta chain was sequenced during a study of OX40 agonist ivuxolimab in advanced cancers. On the study more broadly: Hepatocellular carcinoma, melanoma, renal cell or head and neck cancer occurred in dose-escalation patients. Age averaged roughly 60 years (range about 23 to 80), and 80% to 90% were male.

Trimming shortened V by 3 bases and J by 0 bases, and 10 bases separated the two germline ends. Per germline, CDR1 LNHDA and CDR2 SQIVND (reference sequence). The CDR3 runs 15 residues. Regarding the study as a whole: Patients who responded partially at 0.1-3.0 mg/kg showed clonal expansion ranking among the lowest. Expanded peripheral T cells had an undetermined antigen specificity.

With respect to this clone: Its antigen remains unknown.

TCRdb keeps only in-frame clones here, not all; method: immunoSEQ multiplex PCR. Of roughly 87,000 clones in the sample, around 90% were seen once. The genes are TRBV19 and TRBJ2-3; a weak D match, TRBD2 (5 bases). The source of this sequence is an adult with an advanced solid tumor such as melanoma, head and neck, liver or kidney cancer. The specimen comprised CD4+ or CD8+ T cells sorted from blood, sampled in a trial of the OX40 agonist ivuxolimab. The CDR3 DNA sequence: TGTGCCAGTAGTATTGTGACTACTAGCACAGATACGCAGTATTTT. This translates into CASSIVTTSTDTQYF.